The rows below give T cell receptor beta chains drawn from one sample of a study of CD8+ T cells in alopecia areata. Repertoires were generated with immunoSEQ multiplex PCR, while TCRdb's copy carries only in-frame clones and drops some. This repertoire shows over 150,000 clones, 58% found once; its top ten account for 5.5%. The sequences come from CD4+ T cells sorted from blood, collected at week 24, from a patient treated with tofacitinib. These TCRs come from a human donor with alopecia areata. CDR3s include the opening cysteine and the closing phenylalanine or tryptophan. The D gene is left open where the match is weak. Not all rows give a size; the values are once, few, many and, for expanded clones, a class.

>TRBV27|NA|NA|TRBJ2-6
CASSLEGSGANVLTF
TGTGCCAGCAGTTTAGAGGGTTCTGGGGCCAACGTCCTGACTTTC
>TRBV19|NA|NA|TRBJ2-5
CASSFETQETQYF
TGTGCCAGTAGTTTTGAGACTCAAGAGACCCAGTACTTC
>TRBV4-1|NA|NA|TRBJ2-5
CASSQGYQETQYF
TGCGCCAGCAGCCAAGGATATCAAGAGACCCAGTACTTC
>TRBV2|NA|NA|TRBJ1-2
CARRTGTGYTF
TGTGCCAGACGTACAGGGACCGGCTACACCTTC
>TRBV29-1|NA|NA|TRBJ1-2
CSGRGDYGYTF
TGCAGCGGGAGGGGTGACTATGGCTACACCTTC
>TRBV29-1|NA|TRBD1|TRBJ1-1
CSAAGTGGRYTEAFF
TGCAGCGCTGCAGGGACAGGGGGCCGGTACACTGAAGCTTTCTTT
>TRBV27|NA|NA|TRBJ2-5
CASSGRGRETQYF
TGTGCCAGCAGCGGCAGGGGGAGGGAGACCCAGTACTTC
>TRBV28|few|NA|TRBJ2-4
CASSTGTFVAKNIQYF
TGTGCCAGCAGCACCGGGACTTTTGTAGCCAAAAACATTCAGTACTTC
>TRBV19|few|TRBD2|TRBJ2-1
CASSRGRDYRYNEQFF
TGTGCCAGCTCAAGAGGTCGGGACTACCGATACAATGAGCAGTTCTTC
>TRBV9|once|TRBD1|TRBJ1-5
CASSSDRVDQPQHF
TGTGCCAGCAGCTCGGACAGGGTGGATCAGCCCCAGCATTTT
>TRBV9|once|TRBD1|TRBJ2-5
CASSRDSRAETQYF
TGTGCCAGCTCCCGGGACAGTCGGGCTGAGACCCAGTACTTC
>TRBV2|NA|NA|TRBJ1-2
CASSELGGEDGYTF
TGTGCCAGCAGTGAACTCGGGGGAGAGGATGGCTACACCTTC
>TRBV2|once|TRBD1|TRBJ1-6
CASNRGRNSPLHF
TGTGCCAGCAACAGGGGGCGGAATTCACCCCTCCACTTT
>TRBV7-9|few|NA|TRBJ2-5
CASSLHAGQETQYF
TGTGCCAGCAGCTTACATGCAGGTCAAGAGACCCAGTACTTC
>TRBV7-8|once|TRBD1|TRBJ1-1
CASSAYLTGVGTEAFF
TGTGCCAGCAGCGCGTACTTGACAGGGGTTGGCACTGAAGCTTTCTTT
>TRBV2|once|NA|TRBJ1-2
CASSDSNYGYTF
TGTGCCAGCAGTGACAGTAACTATGGCTACACCTTC
>TRBV23-1|NA|NA|TRBJ2-2
CASSQTPGPNDGELFF
TGCGCCAGCAGTCAAACTCCGGGACCCAATGACGGGGAGCTGTTTTTT
>TRBV11-2|few|TRBD2|TRBJ2-1
CASSLEGLDSEQFF
TGTGCCAGCAGCTTAGAGGGACTAGACTCCGAGCAGTTCTTC
>TRBV7-9|NA|TRBD1|TRBJ2-4
CASSFKAGGLDIQYF
TGTGCCAGCAGCTTTAAGGCAGGGGGCTTGGACATTCAGTACTTC
>TRBV9|NA|NA|TRBJ1-2
CASSVQPGQNYGYTF
TGTGCCAGCAGCGTACAACCTGGACAGAACTATGGCTACACCTTC
>TRBV7-2|few|NA|TRBJ1-3
CASSLEHTIYF
TGTGCCAGCAGCTTGGAACACACCATATATTTT
>TRBV5-1|NA|NA|TRBJ2-3
CASSSGVASDTQYF
TGCGCCAGCAGCTCCGGGGTAGCCTCAGATACGCAGTATTTT
>TRBV7-2|NA|NA|TRBJ2-5
CASSQLYQETQYF
TGTGCCAGCAGCCAACTGTACCAAGAGACCCAGTACTTC
>TRBV7-9|once|TRBD1|TRBJ2-7
CASSSDSWDRESYEQYF
TGTGCCAGCAGCTCAGATTCATGGGACAGGGAGTCCTACGAGCAGTACTTC
>TRBV30|NA|NA|TRBJ2-7
CAWSVGTPVKYF
TGTGCCTGGAGTGTGGGTACCCCCGTGAAGTACTTC
>TRBV2|few|NA|TRBJ1-2
CASSEDSYGYTF
TGTGCCAGCAGTGAGGACAGCTATGGCTACACCTTC
>TRBV29-1|few|NA|TRBJ2-1
CSVVNPGTYNEQFF
TGCAGCGTCGTTAATCCCGGGACGTACAATGAGCAGTTCTTC
>TRBV7-2|once|NA|TRBJ2-2
CASSLLGVQNTGELFF
TGTGCCAGCAGCTTACTCGGGGTGCAGAACACCGGGGAGCTGTTTTTT
>TRBV15|NA|NA|TRBJ2-7
CATSRDRRTYEQYF
TGTGCCACCAGCAGAGATCGTCGGACCTACGAGCAGTACTTC
>TRBV9|few|TRBD2|TRBJ2-1
CASSAGLAGDSEQFF
TGTGCCAGCAGCGCCGGACTAGCGGGAGACTCTGAGCAGTTCTTC
>TRBV7-2|NA|NA|TRBJ2-5
CASSPSRAQETQYF
TGTGCCAGCAGCCCCTCCAGGGCCCAAGAGACCCAGTACTTC
>TRBV7-9|NA|TRBD1|TRBJ1-2
CGQGNGYTF
TGTGGACAGGGGAACGGCTACACCTTC
>TRBV25-1|few|NA|TRBJ1-1
CASSRTPNTEAFF
TGTGCCAGCAGTAGGACTCCGAACACTGAAGCTTTCTTT